The 14 T cell receptor beta chains below come from one sample, sequenced in a study of T-cell reconstitution after alpha-beta-depleted transplantation in children. A library of TCRbeta sequences, prepared with unique molecular identifiers, was generated. TCRdb independently ran MiXCR on the PCR reads; one entry per CDR3 protein. The sample lists more than 400,000 distinct CDR3 sequences, roughly two fifths occurring once. Sequenced material: PBMCs, taken before TCRalphabeta/CD19-depleted stem cell transplant. The receptors here all came from a girl aged 2 to 9 with aplastic anemia, due to receive a stem cell transplant.

A note on this clonotype: A much larger clone lies one base from this, so it may be a read error. The conserved phenylalanine or tryptophan normally closing the CDR3 is absent here, so this likely arose from a read error. The rearrangement joins TRBV12-3 or TRBV12-4 to TRBJ2-5; the match to TRBD2 covers 10 bases. V lost 3 bases, J lost 5 bases, and 6 bases stayed unmatched. The CDR3 consists of 15 residues. Here the CDR3 reads CASSFSGRARETQYI. For the CDR3, the DNA is TGTGCCAGCAGTTTCAGCGGGAGGGCCCGGGAGACCCAGTACATC.

This clonotype was observed a single time. This chain joins TRBV5-1 and TRBJ2-1, with TRBD2 matching 10 bases. V was clipped by 2 bases and J by 9 bases; unmatched bases: 8. The CDR3 is made up of 15 amino acids. The germline CDR1 and CDR2 sequences are SGHRS and YFSETQ. CDR3 in DNA: TGCGCCAGCAGCTTTCTAGCGGGAGATCTGGCTGAGCAGTTCTTC. Amino acids: CASSFLAGDLAEQFF.

This clonotype has ten or more counts. The chain links TRBV29-1 to TRBJ2-1; D is uncertain. V was cut by 4 bases and J by 10 bases, with 8 bases left in between. Germline CDR1 SQVTM, CDR2 ANQGSEA. CDR3 length: 10 residues. For the CDR3, the DNA is TGCAGCGTTGGATCCGTAGAGCAGTTCTTC. Its protein is CSVGSVEQFF.

There are a few counts of this clonotype. The V gene is TRBV29-1, the J gene TRBJ1-1; 7 bases are a match to TRBD1. The germline gives CDR1 SQVTM, CDR2 ANQGSEA. The CDR3 runs 15 residues. V shed 7 bases and J 1 base; nucleotides not matched to a gene: 12. Here the CDR3 DNA reads TGCAGCGCCCAACGTCCGGGACAGACGAACACTGAAGCTTTCTTT. Protein product: CSAQRPGQTNTEAFF.

This chain links TRBV5-6 with TRBJ1-5; no firm D call. Trimming cost V 2 bases and J 6 bases, with 9 bases left between them. CDR1 is SGHDT and CDR2 is YYEEEE in the germline V gene. CDR3 length equals 13 residues. The CDR3 region is CASSFEGVQPQHF. As DNA, the CDR3 is TGTGCCAGCAGCTTTGAAGGAGTTCAGCCCCAGCATTTT.

The V gene is TRBV29-1, the J gene TRBJ2-1; D unclear. The germline gives CDR1 SQVTM, CDR2 ANQGSEA. Trimming took off 3 bases at V and 7 bases at J, with 10 bases between the two ends. The CDR3 contains 12 residues. Written as DNA, the CDR3 is TGCAGCGTTGAGAGTAGCATGAATGAGCAGTTCTTC. Protein product: CSVESSMNEQFF.

This clonotype was observed a few times. The V gene is TRBV27, the J gene TRBJ1-5; 7 nucleotides align to TRBD1. Trimming at V came to 5 bases and at J to 5 bases, leaving 6 bases not matched to a gene. Germline values: CDR1 MNHEY, CDR2 SMNVEV (reference sequence). The CDR3 extends over 14 amino acids. CDR3 bases: TGTGCCAGCAGTCACATCCAGGGGGATCAGCCCCAGCATTTT. Its translation is CASSHIQGDQPQHF.

This chain links TRBV6-1 with TRBJ2-7; 10 positions agree with TRBD1. V shed 8 bases and J 9 bases; nucleotides not matched to a gene: 7. The CDR3 consists of 12 residues. Germline CDR1 reads MNHNS; CDR2 reads SASEGT. CDR3 nucleotides: TGTGCCAGCGGGACAGGGGATTCAAGGCAGTACTTC. Amino acid sequence: CASGTGDSRQYF.

The chain combines TRBV5-1 with TRBJ2-1, with TRBD2 identical over 8 bases. Germline-derived CDR1 and CDR2 are SGHRS and YFSETQ. The junction had 13 bases not matched to a gene; V was cut back by 4 bases and J by 10 bases. The CDR3 is 15 residues long. The CDR3 nucleotides read TGCGCCAGCAGCGGGGGCGGAGCGGGAGAGGACGAGCAGTTCTTC. Translated, it gives CASSGGGAGEDEQFF.

The V call is TRBV6-1, the J call TRBJ1-6; 8 bases align to TRBD1. CDR3 length equals 15 residues. CDR1 MNHNS and CDR2 SASEGT come from the germline V gene. Trimming at V came to 2 bases and at J to 9 bases, leaving 6 bases not matched to a gene. CDR3 amino acids: CASSEISGGVSPLHF. DNA for the CDR3: TGTGCCAGCAGTGAAATTTCAGGGGGCGTTTCACCCCTCCACTTT.

V gene TRBV30 combines with J gene TRBJ1-1, with D possibly TRBD1 on 6 matching bases. V lost 8 bases and J lost 4, with 20 bases in between. The germline CDR1 and CDR2 sequences are GTSNPN and SVGIG (reference sequence). The CDR3 covers 14 residues. The CDR3 loop reads CAAIVGGLGTEAFF. In DNA form, the CDR3 reads TGTGCCGCCATAGTAGGGGGGCTGGGCACTGAAGCTTTCTTT.

The rearrangement joins TRBV6-1 to TRBJ2-5; 12 bases fit TRBD1. From germline, CDR1 is MNHNS and CDR2 SASEGT. The CDR3 runs to 17 residues. The V segment lost 6 bases and the J segment 1 base; nucleotides outside the gene matches: 9. The CDR3 here is CASSPRDRGLFQETQYF. CDR3 coding DNA: TGTGCCAGCAGCCCAAGGGACAGGGGGCTATTCCAAGAGACCCAGTACTTC.

This clonotype was recorded at least ten times. For the CDR3, the DNA is TGTGCCAGCAGTCACGGGCGGGGCCCCTACGAGCAGTACTTC. The encoded protein is CASSHGRGPYEQYF. The rearrangement uses TRBV6-5 and TRBJ2-7; weak D call: TRBD2 (6 bases). V lost 5 bases, J lost 2 bases, and 13 bases lay in between. This CDR3 has 14 amino acids. Germline V lookup: CDR1 MNHEY, CDR2 SVGAGI.

Many counts were recorded for this clonotype. CDR3 in DNA: TGTGCCAGCAGCTTAGGAAGGGACAGGGGGCCTGAGCAGTTCTTC. It translates to CASSLGRDRGPEQFF. The chain recombines TRBV7-9 with TRBJ2-1; 12 bases are a match to TRBD1. With V trimmed by 1 base and J by 9 bases, 4 bases remained unmatched. The CDR3 loop spans 15 amino acids. Germline CDR1 SEHNR, CDR2 FQNEAQ (reference sequence).